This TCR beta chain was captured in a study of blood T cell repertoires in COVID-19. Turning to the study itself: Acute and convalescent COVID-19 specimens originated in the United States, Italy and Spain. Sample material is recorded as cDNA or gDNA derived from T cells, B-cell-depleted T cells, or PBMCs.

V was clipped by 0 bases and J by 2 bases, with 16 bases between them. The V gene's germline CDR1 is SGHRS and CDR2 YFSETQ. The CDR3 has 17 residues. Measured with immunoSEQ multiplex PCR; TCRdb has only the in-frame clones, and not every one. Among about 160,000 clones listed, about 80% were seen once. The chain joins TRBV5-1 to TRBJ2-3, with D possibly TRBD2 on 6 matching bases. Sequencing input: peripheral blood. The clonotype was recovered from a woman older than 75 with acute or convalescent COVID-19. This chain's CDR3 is CASSLVISGYTTDTQYF. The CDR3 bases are TGCGCCAGCAGCTTGGTTATTAGCGGTTACACCACAGATACGCAGTATTTT.